These 21 T cell receptor beta chains came from one sample sequenced in a study of T-cell memory formation after mild COVID-19. TCRdb fed the 5' RACE reads into MiXCR, producing one record per CDR3 protein. Here the sample spans approximately 300,000 distinct CDR3 sequences, 15% being singletons. Sequenced: PBMCs or a T cell subset sorted from them (not recorded which). The receptors here all came from a man aged 18 to 35 who had mild COVID-19 (a few samples of this study predate the infection). Cell type and time point are not known.

This clonotype was seen repeatedly, ten times or more. CDR3 amino acids: CASSLAPSTEAFF. In nucleotides, the CDR3 is TGTGCCAGCAGCTTAGCCCCGAGCACTGAAGCTTTCTTT. The J gene is TRBJ1-1, the V gene TRBV7-2; no definite D call. The germline CDR1 and CDR2 sequences are SGHTA and FQGNSA. The CDR3 is made up of 13 amino acids. V dropped 0 bases and J dropped 4 bases, with 6 bases sitting between them.

V gene TRBV7-2 combines with J gene TRBJ2-3; D is ambiguous. Germline V gene lookup returns CDR1 SGHTA and CDR2 FQGNSA. The CDR3 contains 13 residues. Trimming removed 7 bases at V and 8 bases at J, with 16 bases between. CDR3 loop: CASTRVPPGTQYF. The CDR3 coding sequence is TGTGCCAGCACCCGAGTCCCTCCTGGTACGCAGTATTTT.

In this sample, this clonotype turned up a few times. J is TRBJ2-5 and V is TRBV5-1, with D unresolved. This CDR3 contains 16 residues. Germline lookup yields CDR1 SGHRS and CDR2 YFSETQ. Trimming left V 0 bases short and J 0 bases short, with 12 bases between. The CDR3 sequence: CASSLVPRPNQETQYF. CDR3 in DNA: TGCGCCAGCAGCTTGGTTCCCCGGCCAAACCAAGAGACCCAGTACTTC.

In its sample, this clonotype was seen many times. The chain recombines TRBV6-2 or TRBV6-3 with TRBJ2-5; D is perhaps TRBD2 (5 bases). Germline V gene data show CDR1 as MNHEY and CDR2 as SVGEGT. V gave up 6 bases and J gave up 3 bases, with 8 bases separating them. The CDR3 consists of 12 residues. CDR3 bases: TGTGCCAGCAGCTCAGCGGAAGAGACCCAGTACTTC. It specifies CASSSAEETQYF.

In its sample, this clonotype was seen a few times. This sequence joins TRBV18 and TRBJ2-7; D might be TRBD1 (6 bases). This CDR3 is built from 13 residues. Germline CDR1 and CDR2: KGHSH and LQKENI. V was cut by 2 bases and J by 6 bases, with 11 bases left in between. CDR3 DNA: TGTGCCAGCTCACCATTGGGGGCCGGCGAGCAGTACGTC. Its translation is CASSPLGAGEQYV.

This clonotype was recorded a few times. The rearrangement links TRBV4-2 to TRBJ1-2, with D unresolved. V lost 0 bases, J lost 4 bases, and 15 bases lay in between. Germline CDR1 and CDR2: LGHNA and YNFKEQ. The CDR3 length is 16 residues. In DNA, the CDR3 is TGTGCCAGCAGCCAAGATTGGGAGCAGCTACTCTATGGCTACACCTTC. Its protein is CASSQDWEQLLYGYTF.

The chain is built from TRBV6-5 and TRBJ2-2; 9 bases are shared with TRBD2. CDR3 length: 16 residues. Germline lookup yields CDR1 MNHEY and CDR2 SVGAGI. V gave up 4 bases and J gave up 0 bases; unmatched junction bases: 3. DNA of the CDR3: TGTGCCAGCAGTTTTAGCGGGGGAACGAACACCGGGGAGCTGTTTTTT. It encodes CASSFSGGTNTGELFF.

This clonotype was seen repeatedly, ten times or more. V gene TRBV10-3 combines with J gene TRBJ1-5; a possible D gene is TRBD1 (6 bases). V was shortened by 8 bases and J by 4 bases, with 15 bases between the two germline ends. The CDR3 is made up of 14 amino acids. The germline V gene has CDR1 ENHRY and CDR2 SYGVKD. CDR3 sequence reads: CAISQPGANQPQHF. The CDR3 bases are TGTGCCATCTCGCAACCGGGGGCAAATCAGCCCCAGCATTTT.

The rearrangement uses TRBV5-1 and TRBJ2-5, with no clear D. The CDR3 length is 15 residues. V lost 3 bases and J lost 3, with 15 bases in between. The germline CDR1 and CDR2 sequences are SGHRS and YFSETQ. In DNA, the CDR3 is TGCGCCAGCAGCTCCTACTGGGGTGAAGAAGAGACCCAGTACTTC. As protein: CASSSYWGEEETQYF.

At least ten counts were recorded for this clonotype. The chain combines TRBV7-3 with TRBJ2-2; TRBD1 or TRBD2 may be the D gene (5 bases each). The CDR3 consists of 14 residues. Looked up from germline, CDR1 is SGHTA and CDR2 is FQGTGA. V lost 2 bases to trimming and J lost 4 bases, with 8 bases between them. CDR3 sequence: CASSLSGTTGELFF. The CDR3, as DNA: TGTGCCAGCAGCTTATCGGGGACCACCGGGGAGCTGTTTTTT.

The rearrangement links TRBV20-1 to TRBJ1-5; the D gene is possibly TRBD1 (6 bases). The length of the CDR3 is 13 residues. Germline V lookup: CDR1 DFQATT, CDR2 SNEGSKA (reference sequence). With 3 bases removed from V and 6 bases from J, the gap between germline ends came to 12 bases. The CDR3 is CSARGGQGQPQHF. The CDR3 coding sequence is TGCAGTGCTAGGGGGGGGCAGGGTCAGCCCCAGCATTTT.

This clonotype appeared a few times. V is TRBV10-3 and J is TRBJ1-5, with D perhaps matching TRBD1 (6 bases). V was cut by 5 bases and J by 7 bases, with 12 bases left in between. The CDR3 length is 13 residues. The germline CDR1 and CDR2 sequences are ENHRY and SYGVKD. The CDR3 nucleotides are TGTGCCATCAGTCCACAGGGATCGCAGCCCCAGCATTTT. It yields the protein CAISPQGSQPQHF.

The chain recombines TRBV25-1 with TRBJ1-3; maybe TRBD1 (5 bases). V lost 5 bases and J lost 2, with 16 bases in between. Per the germline V gene, CDR1 is MGHDK and CDR2 is SYGVNS. The CDR3 has 16 residues. The CDR3 nucleotides are TGTGCCAGCAGTCGGGGAGGGACTATAGCTGGAAACACCATATATTTT. Translating it yields CASSRGGTIAGNTIYF.

This sequence joins TRBV10-3 and TRBJ2-7, with D possibly TRBD1 on 5 matching bases. There are 13 residues in the CDR3. V lost 8 bases and J 0 bases, leaving 11 bases between the germline ends. Germline-derived CDR1 and CDR2 are ENHRY and SYGVKD. The CDR3 region is CAIADSNSYEQYV. CDR3 in DNA: TGTGCCATCGCTGACAGCAACTCCTACGAGCAGTACGTC.

The chain links TRBV29-1 to TRBJ2-1, with 8 bases fitting TRBD2. The CDR3 sequence is 17 residues long. The V segment lost 3 bases and the J segment 4 bases; nucleotides outside the gene matches: 14. In germline, CDR1 is SQVTM, CDR2 ANQGSEA. The CDR3 loop is CSVESRGALYPYNEQFF. For the CDR3, the DNA is TGCAGCGTTGAGTCGCGGGGGGCGCTTTATCCTTACAATGAGCAGTTCTTC.

This rearrangement joins TRBV6-2 or TRBV6-3 to TRBJ2-7; no firm D call. This CDR3 has 12 amino acids. Germline V gives CDR1 MNHEY, CDR2 SVGEGT. Trimming cost V 2 bases and J 4 bases, with 6 bases left between them. The CDR3 DNA sequence: TGTGCCAGCAGTTACGGCACATACGAGCAGTACTTC. Protein: CASSYGTYEQYF.

This clonotype was seen only a few times. This chain links TRBV2 with TRBJ2-7, with D perhaps matching TRBD2 (5 bases). This CDR3 spans 13 amino acids. V was trimmed by 2 bases and J by 7 bases, leaving 12 bases between them. Germline V gene lookup returns CDR1 SNHLY and CDR2 FYNNEI. CDR3 DNA: TGTGCCAGCAGTGAAAACGAGGGCCGGGAGCAGTACTTC. It is translated as CASSENEGREQYF.

This clonotype turned up a few times. V and J are TRBV3-1 and TRBJ1-1; 11 bases agree with TRBD1. V shed 4 bases and J 7 bases; nucleotides not matched to a gene: 5. The CDR3 extends over 14 amino acids. Germline assignment: CDR1 LGHDT and CDR2 YNNKEL (reference sequence). In nucleotides, the CDR3 is TGTGCCAGCAGCCTGGGACAGGGGGGCCTTGAAGCTTTCTTT. Protein sequence: CASSLGQGGLEAFF. The full variable domain, its missing parts supplied by reference TRBV3-1 and TRBJ1-1, is DTAVSQTPKYLVTQMGNDKSIKCEQNLGHDTMYWYKQDSKKFLKIMFSYNNKELIINETVPNRFSPKSPDKAHLNLHINSLELGDSAVYFCASSLGQGGLEAFFGQGTRLTVV.

Only a few counts were recorded for this clonotype. The chain carries TRBV11-2 and TRBJ2-2; 10 bases line up with TRBD2. With 8 bases clipped from V and 1 base from J, the junction kept 4 bases outside the gene matches. There are 15 residues in the CDR3. Germline CDR1 reads SGHAT; CDR2 reads FQNNGV. Written as DNA, the CDR3 is TGTGCCAGCGGCAGACTAGCGGGGAACACCGGGGAGCTGTTTTTT. Its protein is CASGRLAGNTGELFF.

The rearrangement joins TRBV12-3 or TRBV12-4 to TRBJ1-3, with a possible D match to TRBD1 (6 bases). This CDR3 comprises 14 residues. Trimming removed 3 bases at V and 7 bases at J, with 13 bases between. DNA for the CDR3: TGTGCCAGCAGTTTTTCGGGAGGGGGGAACACCATATATTTT. As protein: CASSFSGGGNTIYF.

V and J are TRBV28 and TRBJ1-1, with D possibly matching TRBD1 (5 bases). The CDR3 is made up of 14 amino acids. The V gene lost 6 bases and the J gene lost 5 bases, with 16 bases spanning the gap. CDR1 MDHEN and CDR2 SYDVKM come from the germline V gene. Written as DNA, the CDR3 is TGTGCCAGCAGACCAGGGCAGTCGAGGACTGAAGCTTTCTTT. Its translation: CASRPGQSRTEAFF. Full variable domain (outside the CDR3, taken from reference TRBV28 and TRBJ1-1): DVKVTQSSRYLVKRTGEKVFLECVQDMDHENMFWYRQDPGLGLRLIYFSYDVKMKEKGDIPEGYSVSREKKERFSLILESASTNQTSMYLCASRPGQSRTEAFFGQGTRLTVV.